This entry lists 21 T cell receptor beta chains sequenced from one sample in a study of cytomegalovirus exposure and HLA in healthy donors. The primer mix had 60 Vbeta and 13 Jbeta primers. Measured with immunoSEQ multiplex PCR; TCRdb has only the in-frame clones, and not every one. Among over 150,000 clones listed, roughly four fifths were seen once. The sequenced sample was PBMCs. These receptor sequences come from a woman aged 18 to 35 in good health and CMV-seronegative.

The chain couples TRBV19 to TRBJ1-1; 8 nucleotides match TRBD1. CDR1 is LNHDA and CDR2 is SQIVND in the germline V gene (reference sequence). The CDR3 consists of 14 residues. J was trimmed by 1 base and V by 5 bases; bases with no gene match: 3. The CDR3 loop is CASSVGQGNTEAFF. In DNA, the CDR3 is TGTGCCAGTAGTGTCGGACAGGGGAACACTGAAGCTTTCTTT.

The DNA of the CDR3 is TGTGCCAGCAGCCGTATGACAGGGACCCATCAGCCCCAGCATTTT. Translation: CASSRMTGTHQPQHF. V is TRBV28 and J is TRBJ1-5; 7 bases are shared with TRBD1. From germline, CDR1 is MDHEN and CDR2 SYDVKM. Unmatched junction bases numbered 10, after V lost 6 bases and J lost 5 bases. The CDR3 consists of 15 residues.

The chain employs TRBV9 and TRBJ1-1; 7 nucleotides agree with TRBD1. The germline gives CDR1 SGDLS, CDR2 YYNGEE. V dropped 0 bases and J dropped 1; count of bases not matched to a gene: 3. This CDR3 spans 15 amino acids. The CDR3 nucleotides read TGTGCCAGCAGCGTAGCTCCAGGGGGGAACACTGAAGCTTTCTTT. It codes for CASSVAPGGNTEAFF.

The V gene is TRBV5-1, the J gene TRBJ2-7, with TRBD1 matching 11 bases. Losses at the gene ends were 4 bases for V and 6 bases for J; bases not matched to a gene: 9. The germline V gene has CDR1 SGHRS and CDR2 YFSETQ. The CDR3 is made up of 15 amino acids. The CDR3 region is CASSRTLDRGLEQYF. CDR3 DNA sequence: TGCGCCAGCAGCCGAACGCTGGACAGGGGGCTCGAGCAGTACTTC.

This chain uses TRBV6-6 with TRBJ1-5; D may be TRBD1 (6 bases). CDR1 is MNHNY, CDR2 SVGAGI, per germline (reference sequence). The CDR3 contains 13 residues. The V gene lost 5 bases and the J gene lost 12 bases, with 17 bases spanning the gap. The CDR3 loop reads CASSPGTFMDQHF. The CDR3 nucleotides read TGTGCCAGCAGTCCCGGGACATTCATGGACCAGCATTTT.

J is TRBJ2-1 and V is TRBV28; tentative D call: TRBD2 (5 bases). From germline, CDR1 is MDHEN and CDR2 SYDVKM. V shed 2 bases and J shed 7 bases, with 15 bases lying between them. The CDR3 loop spans 15 amino acids. CDR3 in amino acids: CASSLPGSIENEQFF. CDR3 nucleotides: TGTGCCAGCAGTTTACCGGGGAGTATTGAAAATGAGCAGTTCTTC. The whole variable domain, filled in from reference TRBV28 and TRBJ2-1, reads DVKVTQSSRYLVKRTGEKVFLECVQDMDHENMFWYRQDPGLGLRLIYFSYDVKMKEKGDIPEGYSVSREKKERFSLILESASTNQTSMYLCASSLPGSIENEQFFGPGTRLTVL.

The chain employs TRBV11-2 and TRBJ2-5; no clear D gene. The CDR3 covers 12 residues. Trimming took off 1 base at V and 9 bases at J, with 9 bases between the two ends. Germline V gene data show CDR1 as SGHAT and CDR2 as FQNNGV. The CDR3 region has the DNA TGTGCCAGCAGCTTAGCCCCGGTGCCCCAGTACTTC. Translating it yields CASSLAPVPQYF.

J is TRBJ1-2 and V is TRBV2, with D uncertain. With 2 bases removed from V and 4 bases from J, the gap between germline ends came to 11 bases. CDR3 length equals 14 residues. Germline V gives CDR1 SNHLY, CDR2 FYNNEI. CDR3 bases: TGTGCCAGCAGTGAATCGGGTCAGAGCTATGGCTACACCTTC. Amino acid sequence: CASSESGQSYGYTF.

The table lists this clone with a few counts. Other nucleotide sequences in the sample specify the same CDR3. This sequence joins TRBV18 and TRBJ2-7; D remains unclear. Deletions cut 3 bases from V and 1 base from J, with 4 bases between. This CDR3 has 12 amino acids. Germline CDR1 reads KGHSH; CDR2 reads LQKENI. This CDR3 is CASSPQSYEQYF. CDR3 nucleotide sequence: TGTGCCAGCTCACCTCAGTCCTACGAGCAGTACTTC.

The V gene is TRBV6-5, the J gene TRBJ1-3; perhaps TRBD1 as D (6 bases). Germline V lookup: CDR1 MNHEY, CDR2 SVGAGI. CDR3 length: 16 amino acids. V lost 0 bases, J lost 4 bases, and 13 bases lay in between. Here the CDR3 DNA reads TGTGCCAGCAGTTACTCTCGACAGGCACTCGGAAACACCATATATTTT. Translating gives CASSYSRQALGNTIYF.

The rearrangement joins TRBV6-5 to TRBJ1-1, with D unresolved. Deletions cut 0 bases from V and 1 base from J, with 3 bases between. The germline CDR1 and CDR2 sequences are MNHEY and SVGAGI. The CDR3 consists of 13 residues. The CDR3 sequence: CASSYSKNTEAFF. CDR3 DNA sequence: TGTGCCAGCAGTTACTCCAAGAACACTGAAGCTTTCTTT.

This chain links TRBV2 with TRBJ2-7; TRBD2 matches at 7 bases. The ends lost 9 bases at V and 3 bases at J; junction bases unmatched: 5. Germline V lookup: CDR1 SNHLY, CDR2 FYNNEI. The CDR3 runs 12 residues. As DNA, the CDR3 is TGTGCCAGTTGGGACTACCTCTACGAGCAGTACTTC. Its protein is CASWDYLYEQYF.

CDR3 region: CASSEFSGRPFNEQFF. In nucleotides, the CDR3 is TGTGCCAGCAGTGAGTTTAGCGGGAGGCCGTTCAATGAGCAGTTCTTC. V is TRBV6-4 and J is TRBJ2-1, with 10 bases matching TRBD2. Germline V CDR1 and CDR2: MRHNA, SNTAGT. The CDR3 runs to 16 residues. Trimming at V came to 3 bases and at J to 6 bases, leaving 8 bases not matched to a gene.

The chain joins TRBV11-2 to TRBJ2-6; D is unresolved. Germline V gives CDR1 SGHAT, CDR2 FQNNGV. The CDR3 length is 16 residues. V lost 1 base, J lost 0 bases, and 7 bases lay in between. Here the CDR3 reads CASSLGLISGANVLTF. CDR3 in DNA: TGTGCCAGCAGCTTAGGACTCATCTCTGGGGCCAACGTCCTGACTTTC.

This rearrangement joins TRBV5-6 to TRBJ2-2; 8 bases fit TRBD2. Trimming took 3 bases from V and 6 from J; bases not matched to a gene: 7. CDR1 and CDR2 from the germline V gene are SGHDT and YYEEEE. The CDR3 contains 15 residues. DNA for the CDR3: TGTGCCAGCAGCTGGGGCGGGGGGCGTCCCGGGGAGCTGTTTTTT. Translated, it gives CASSWGGGRPGELFF. Using reference TRBV5-6 and TRBJ2-2 for the parts outside the CDR3, the full variable domain is DAGVTQSPTHLIKTRGQQVTLRCSPKSGHDTVSWYQQALGQGPQFIFQYYEEEERQRGNFPDRFSGHQFPNYSSELNVNALLLGDSALYLCASSWGGGRPGELFFGEGSRLTVL.

The chain combines TRBV5-4 with TRBJ2-3; 8 bases agree with TRBD2. J gave up 2 bases and V 3 bases, and 2 bases lay outside the gene matches. In germline, CDR1 is SGHNT, CDR2 YYREEE (reference sequence). This CDR3 spans 14 amino acids. The CDR3 region has the DNA TGTGCCAGCAGCTGGCGGGGGGCCACAGATACGCAGTATTTT. This gives the protein CASSWRGATDTQYF.

The gene calls are TRBV15 and TRBJ2-3; TRBD2 matches at 7 bases. The CDR3 runs to 14 residues. The germline CDR1 and CDR2 sequences are LNHNV and YYDKDF (reference sequence). V trimming: 0 bases; J trimming: 11 bases; junction bases outside the gene matches: 8. CDR3 sequence: CATSRDRGEIGQYF. In nucleotides, the CDR3 is TGTGCCACCAGCAGAGATCGGGGGGAGATCGGGCAGTATTTT.

The V gene is TRBV2, the J gene TRBJ2-1; 10 nucleotides align to TRBD2. Germline trimming cut 4 bases from V and 9 bases from J; bases unmatched to any gene: 18. Germline CDR1 SNHLY, CDR2 FYNNEI. This CDR3 region has 18 residues. The CDR3 region has the DNA TGTGCCAGCAGTGCCCGAGGTTTAGGAGCGGGGGGGTGGATTGAGCAGTTCTTC. Translating it yields CASSARGLGAGGWIEQFF.

The V gene is TRBV7-9, the J gene TRBJ1-5; D unresolved. Deletions cut 4 bases from V and 4 bases from J, with 8 bases between. This CDR3 has 13 residues. Germline assignment: CDR1 SEHNR and CDR2 FQNEAQ (reference sequence). DNA of the CDR3: TGTGCCAGCAGCTCCGGAGTAAATCAGCCCCAGCATTTT. This translates into CASSSGVNQPQHF.

The chain couples TRBV10-3 to TRBJ2-7, with D perhaps matching TRBD1 (5 bases). Germline CDR1 and CDR2: ENHRY and SYGVKD. This CDR3 has 13 amino acids. The V and J ends lost 2 bases and 5 bases respectively, with 10 bases between them. The CDR3 DNA follows: TGTGCCATCAGTGAGGGCCCAGGGAACGAGCAGTACTTC. Translation: CAISEGPGNEQYF.

The chain recombines TRBV7-9 with TRBJ2-5; 10 positions agree with TRBD2. Germline loops: CDR1 SEHNR, CDR2 FQNEAQ (reference sequence). There are 14 residues in the CDR3. V shed 5 bases and J 5 bases; nucleotides not matched to a gene: 5. The DNA of the CDR3 is TGTGCCAGCAGCCCCTATAGCGGGAGGGAGACCCAGTACTTC. Amino acids: CASSPYSGRETQYF.